The clone carrying this TCR beta chain was seen more than once but under ten times. This entry comes from a study of a mutant IDH1 vaccine in newly diagnosed glioma. Study as a whole: Of treated patients, 62.5% were men and 37.5% women, averaging around 44 years. Those enrolled had earlier been treated with radiotherapy, temozolomide, or both, mostly both.

TCRdb keeps only in-frame clones here, not all; method: immunoSEQ multiplex PCR. The data show approximately 70,000 clones, with around 85% seen just once and about 3% held by the top ten. The time point: baseline, week 1 (first vaccination visit). Indicated treatment: pre-vaccination baseline after standard-of-care therapy. This CDR3 has 15 amino acids. Germline assignment: CDR1 SGHRS and CDR2 YFSETQ. The V and J ends lost 1 base and 6 bases, in that order; junction bases with no gene match: 4. This chain connects TRBV5-1 to TRBJ1-5, with TRBD1 identical over 10 bases. The sequenced sample was PBMCs, obtained from a glioma patient treated with radiotherapy, temozolomide or both. This TCR was sampled from a man aged 25 to 45 with glioma. The CDR3 sequence is CASSLWTGGSQPQHF. The CDR3 DNA is TGCGCCAGCAGCTTGTGGACAGGGGGAAGTCAGCCCCAGCATTTT.